The 21 T cell receptor beta chains given below trace back to one sample, sequenced in a study of neurological immune-mediated disorders. TCRdb re-analysed the 5' RACE reads in MiXCR, keeping a single row per CDR3 protein. The sample holds about 74,000 distinct CDR3 sequences; around 5.5% are singletons and the top ten take 6.5% to 9%. Input material: PBMCs. The receptors originated from a man younger than 30 with multiple sclerosis.

There are many counts of this clonotype. V gene TRBV7-2 combines with J gene TRBJ2-7, with D unclear. The CDR3 has 13 amino acids. Germline V lookup: CDR1 SGHTA, CDR2 FQGNSA. Deletions cut 4 bases from V and 3 bases from J, with 10 bases between. CDR3 sequence reads: CASSYDPNYEQYF. The CDR3 DNA is TGTGCCAGCAGCTACGACCCAAACTACGAGCAGTACTTC.

This clonotype appeared many times. The CDR3 DNA reads TGTGCCAGCAGTTGGACAGGGCTGGATCAGCCCCAGCATTTT. It translates to CASSWTGLDQPQHF. The chain combines TRBV12-3 or TRBV12-4 with TRBJ1-5, with 8 bases that match TRBD1. CDR3 length equals 14 residues. The junction had 4 bases not matched to a gene; V was cut back by 4 bases and J by 5 bases.

This clonotype was found many times. The J gene is TRBJ2-2, the V gene TRBV6-5; TRBD1 or TRBD2 may be the D gene (5 bases each). The length of the CDR3 is 14 residues. V lost 2 bases and J 8 bases, leaving 12 bases between the germline ends. CDR1 and CDR2 (germline): MNHEY, SVGAGI. The CDR3 DNA sequence: TGTGCCAGCAGTTACAGAGGGGATCAAGGGGAGCTGTTTTTT. Protein sequence: CASSYRGDQGELFF.

This clonotype was detected many times. This rearrangement joins TRBV27 to TRBJ1-5; D is undetermined. Germline-derived CDR1 and CDR2 are MNHEY and SMNVEV (reference sequence). This CDR3 is 14 amino acids long. Deletions cut 6 bases from V and 4 bases from J, with 13 bases between. The CDR3 is CASRGGLWNQPQHF. CDR3 nucleotide sequence: TGTGCCAGCAGGGGAGGACTGTGGAATCAGCCCCAGCATTTT.

This clonotype appeared many times. The V call is TRBV20-1, the J call TRBJ1-4; no reliable D call. The CDR3 is 13 residues long. Trimming shortened V by 3 bases and J by 8 bases, and 13 bases separated the two germline ends. Germline CDR1 reads DFQATT; CDR2 reads SNEGSKA (reference sequence). The chain's CDR3 is CSASLRGAEKLFF. CDR3 nucleotide sequence: TGCAGTGCTAGCCTCCGCGGCGCCGAAAAACTGTTTTTT.

The table lists this clonotype with many counts. The J gene is TRBJ2-3, the V gene TRBV5-1, with 10 bases lining up with TRBD1. The CDR3 covers 15 residues. Per germline, CDR1 SGHRS and CDR2 YFSETQ. V lost 0 bases to trimming and J lost 5 bases; unmatched junction nucleotides: 3. The CDR3: CASSLGQGAGDTQYF. The CDR3, as DNA: TGCGCCAGCAGCTTGGGACAGGGGGCAGGAGATACGCAGTATTTT.

Comments on this clonotype: This may be a read error: a much more frequent sequence differs by one nucleotide. The V and J genes are TRBV12-3 or TRBV12-4 and TRBJ1-2; no reliable D call. Trimming took off 4 bases at V and 4 bases at J, with 13 bases between the two ends. This CDR3 contains 14 residues. The CDR3 here is CASSSKTLSYGYTF. As DNA, the CDR3 is TGTGCCAGCAGTTCTAAAACTCTCTCCTATGGCTACACCTTC.

This clonotype was seen at least ten times. The genes are TRBV7-2 and TRBJ2-5, with 10 bases aligning to TRBD2. There are 15 residues in the CDR3. V was pared by 5 bases and J by 5 bases, with 8 bases of the junction left unmatched. Germline CDR1 SGHTA, CDR2 FQGNSA. CDR3 loop: CASSQTSGPWETQYF. In DNA, the CDR3 is TGTGCCAGCAGCCAGACTAGCGGGCCCTGGGAGACCCAGTACTTC.

This clonotype was recorded many times. One end of the junction varies from germline; a read error may be responsible. The J gene is TRBJ1-5, the V gene TRBV20-1; TRBD1 might be the D (6 bases). The CDR3 has 13 amino acids. Germline lookup yields CDR1 DFQATT and CDR2 SNEGSKA (reference sequence). The CDR3 here is CSGSGGLEQPQNF. In nucleotides, the CDR3 is TGCAGTGGGTCGGGGGGCCTAGAGCAGCCCCAGAATTTT.

The CDR3, as DNA: TGTGCCAGCAGCTACCGACTAGCGGGCTCCTACGAGCAGTACTTC. Its protein product is CASSYRLAGSYEQYF. The chain has TRBV3-1 and TRBJ2-7; 10 bases fit TRBD2. Losses at the gene ends were 5 bases for V and 0 bases for J; bases not matched to a gene: 4. This CDR3 spans 15 amino acids. Per the germline V gene, CDR1 is LGHDT and CDR2 is YNNKEL (reference sequence).

This clonotype was observed many times. The chain joins TRBV7-2 to TRBJ2-1; TRBD1 is a possible D gene (6 bases). Germline lookup yields CDR1 SGHTA and CDR2 FQGNSA. The V end lost 2 bases, the J end lost 0 bases, and 11 bases lay between the germline ends. CDR3 length equals 16 residues. This chain's CDR3 is CASSLRGSSSYNEQFF. DNA of the CDR3: TGTGCCAGCAGCTTAAGGGGGTCCAGCTCCTACAATGAGCAGTTCTTC.

At least ten counts were recorded for this clonotype. V usage is TRBV5-1 and J usage is TRBJ1-4; D is uncertain. The CDR3 runs 13 residues. Trimming took 0 bases from V and 7 from J, leaving 7 bases between them. From germline, CDR1 is SGHRS and CDR2 YFSETQ. DNA of the CDR3: TGCGCCAGCAGCTTGGGGACTCGTGAAAAACTGTTTTTT. Its protein product is CASSLGTREKLFF.

This clonotype was observed many times. J is TRBJ2-1 and V is TRBV7-6, with no clear D. V lost 5 bases, J lost 6 bases, and 11 bases lay in between. This CDR3 comprises 13 residues. Germline V gene lookup returns CDR1 SGHVS and CDR2 FNYEAQ. CDR3 in DNA: TGTGCCAGCAGCCCTACACGGTTCAATGAGCAGTTCTTC. Protein: CASSPTRFNEQFF.

This clonotype has a count of ten or more. The genes are TRBV7-3 and TRBJ2-2; 7 nucleotides match TRBD2. Per the germline V gene, CDR1 is SGHTA and CDR2 is FQGTGA. The ends lost 4 bases at V and 9 bases at J; junction bases unmatched: 8. CDR3 length: 14 amino acids. CDR3 loop: CASSSIGRARELFF. CDR3 DNA: TGTGCCAGCAGCTCCATTGGGAGGGCCCGGGAGCTGTTTTTT.

This clonotype was seen repeatedly, ten times or more. The genes are TRBV12-3 or TRBV12-4 and TRBJ1-2; D is uncertain. V was cut by 8 bases and J by 4 bases, with 17 bases left in between. This CDR3 region has 14 residues. This chain's CDR3 is CASGKGQAGYGYTF. The CDR3 DNA reads as TGTGCCAGCGGCAAAGGGCAGGCGGGCTATGGCTACACCTTC.

The sample holds many counts of this clonotype. The chain combines TRBV5-1 with TRBJ2-5, with D possibly TRBD2 on 6 matching bases. The V gene's germline CDR1 is SGHRS and CDR2 YFSETQ. Between the trimmed V and J ends, which lost 4 bases and 4 bases, there was a span of 14 bases. The CDR3 is 14 amino acids. CDR3 sequence (DNA): TGCGCCAGCAGCCGGGACTCCCACAGAGAGACCCAGTACTTC. Translating it yields CASSRDSHRETQYF.

This clonotype was found many times. The CDR3 bases are TGCAGTGCTAGTGGGCAGATGAACACTGAAGCTTTCTTT. Protein product: CSASGQMNTEAFF. V is TRBV20-1 and J is TRBJ1-1, with D unclear. Germline CDR1 DFQATT, CDR2 SNEGSKA (reference sequence). This CDR3 is built from 13 residues. With 3 bases removed from V and 0 bases from J, the gap between germline ends came to 8 bases.

CDR3 region: CASSILDSNQPQHF. CDR3 nucleotides: TGTGCCAGTAGTATTCTGGATAGCAATCAGCCCCAGCATTTT. The V and J genes are TRBV19 and TRBJ1-5, with unresolved D. Trimming left V 3 bases short and J 0 bases short, with 6 bases between. The CDR3 length is 14 residues. The germline gives CDR1 LNHDA, CDR2 SQIVND (reference sequence).

This clonotype was picked up many times. The V call is TRBV6-2 or TRBV6-3, the J call TRBJ1-2, with a possible D match to TRBD1 (5 bases). Deletions cut 4 bases from V and 5 bases from J, with 17 bases between. CDR1 and CDR2 (germline): MNHEY, SVGEGT. The CDR3 has 15 amino acids. This CDR3 reads CASSSETQGKYGYTF. The CDR3 DNA reads TGTGCCAGCAGTTCCGAGACCCAGGGAAAATATGGCTACACCTTC.

This clonotype has a count of ten or more. The J gene is TRBJ2-2, the V gene TRBV11-2; the D gene is possibly TRBD1 (6 bases). This CDR3 is built from 14 residues. V was cut by 5 bases and J by 8 bases, with 15 bases left in between. The germline V gene encodes CDR1 SGHAT and CDR2 FQNNGV. For the CDR3, the DNA is TGTGCCAGCAGCATGAGACAGGACGAGGGGGAGCTGTTTTTT. Translating gives CASSMRQDEGELFF.

This clonotype was recorded at least ten times. The chain has TRBV28 and TRBJ2-1; possibly TRBD2 for D (6 bases). CDR1 MDHEN and CDR2 SYDVKM come from the germline V gene. The V gene lost 5 bases and the J gene lost 2 bases, with 19 bases spanning the gap. The CDR3 has 17 residues. For the CDR3, the DNA is TGTGCCAGCAGTCCTAACGCGGGACTTGGAACCTACAATGAGCAGTTCTTC. Protein sequence: CASSPNAGLGTYNEQFF.